Presented here are 3 T cell receptor beta chains from one specimen sequenced in a study of T cells in Graves' hyperthyroidism and ophthalmopathy. RNA transcripts were the template for amplifying TCR beta CDR3 regions. The HTBI primer set served for first-round RT-PCR of the TCR CDR3. TCRdb reprocessed the multiplex PCR reads via MiXCR and lists one record per CDR3 protein. The sample has more than 300,000 distinct CDR3 sequences, roughly 13% seen once. The sample consisted of blood. Source of these receptors: a woman between 25 and 40 years old with Graves' hyperthyroidism.

In its sample, this clonotype was seen many times. This rearrangement joins TRBV3-1 to TRBJ2-7; 8 nucleotides agree with TRBD2. V was clipped by 1 base and J by 0 bases; unmatched bases: 5. The CDR3 covers 16 residues. Germline assignment: CDR1 LGHDT and CDR2 YNNKEL (reference sequence). The CDR3 DNA follows: TGTGCCAGCAGCCAAGGGGTACTAGCGGACTCCTACGAGCAGTACTTC. This sequence encodes CASSQGVLADSYEQYF.

This clonotype has a count of ten or more. V and J are TRBV28 and TRBJ2-7, with D perhaps matching TRBD2 (6 bases). Germline V gene lookup returns CDR1 MDHEN and CDR2 SYDVKM. The ends were cut back, 3 bases at V and 8 bases at J, with 11 bases in the middle. The CDR3 runs to 12 residues. CDR3 sequence: CASSFRGAQQYF. CDR3 nucleotides: TGTGCCAGCAGTTTCCGCGGGGCCCAGCAGTACTTC.

The chain carries TRBV11-2 and TRBJ2-1, with D possibly TRBD2 on 7 matching bases. CDR3 length equals 18 residues. Germline-derived CDR1 and CDR2 are SGHAT and FQNNGV. Trimming shortened V by 6 bases and J by 6 bases, and 27 bases separated the two germline ends. The CDR3 loop reads CASRAYGGTNLAPNEQFF. CDR3 nucleotide sequence: TGTGCCAGCAGGGCCTACGGGGGGACAAACCTTGCCCCCAATGAGCAGTTCTTC.